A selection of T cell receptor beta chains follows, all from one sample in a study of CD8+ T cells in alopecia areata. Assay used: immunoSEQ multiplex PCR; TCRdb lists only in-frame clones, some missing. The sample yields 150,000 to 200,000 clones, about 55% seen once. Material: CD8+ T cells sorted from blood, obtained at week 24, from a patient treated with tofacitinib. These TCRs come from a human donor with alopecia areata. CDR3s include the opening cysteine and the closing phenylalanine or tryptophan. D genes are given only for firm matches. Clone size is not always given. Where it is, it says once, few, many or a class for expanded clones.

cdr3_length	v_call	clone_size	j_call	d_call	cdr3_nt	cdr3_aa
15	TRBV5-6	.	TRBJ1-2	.	TGTGCCAGCAGCTTGGATATGGAATCGAACTATGGCTACACCTTC	CASSLDMESNYGYTF
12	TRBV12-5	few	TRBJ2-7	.	TGTGCTAGTGGGACCCCCGGGGTCGAGCAGTACTTC	CASGTPGVEQYF
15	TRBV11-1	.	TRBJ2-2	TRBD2	TGTGCCAGCAGCTTAAGACTAGCGGGGACCGGGGAGCTGTTTTTT	CASSLRLAGTGELFF
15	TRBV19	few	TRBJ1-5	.	TGTGCCAGTAGTATTAGTGGCAGTGAGTATCAGCCCCAGCATTTT	CASSISGSEYQPQHF
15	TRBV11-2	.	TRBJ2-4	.	TGTGCCAGCAGCTTGGGACCCGGAGCCAAAAACATTCAGTACTTC	CASSLGPGAKNIQYF
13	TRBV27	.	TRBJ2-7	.	TGTGCCAGCAGTTTACCAGGGAGTTACGAGCAGTACTTC	CASSLPGSYEQYF
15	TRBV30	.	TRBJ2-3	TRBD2	TGTGCCTGGATCTCTAGCGGGGGTGGCACAGATACGCAGTATTTT	CAWISSGGGTDTQYF
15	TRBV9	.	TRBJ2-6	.	TGTGCCAGCAGCACTCTAGGGACTGGGGCCAACGTCCTGACTTTC	CASSTLGTGANVLTF
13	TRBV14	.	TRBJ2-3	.	TGTGCCAGCAGCCAAGAAAGATTCAGGAGGGAGTATTTT	CASSQERFRREYF
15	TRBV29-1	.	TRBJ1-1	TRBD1	TGCAGCGTTGGAGGGACAGCAAGAACGGGCACTGAAGCTTTCTTT	CSVGGTARTGTEAFF
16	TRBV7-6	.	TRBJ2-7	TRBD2	TGTGCCAGCAGCTCGGGGGGGTCTAGGCCCCTCTACGAGCAGTACTTC	CASSSGGSRPLYEQYF
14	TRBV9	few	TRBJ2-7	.	TGTGCCAGCAGCGATGGAGGGTTGGACTACGAGCAGTACTTC	CASSDGGLDYEQYF
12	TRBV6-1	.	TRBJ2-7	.	TGTGCCAGCAGTGTCGATTACTACGAGCAGTACTTC	CASSVDYYEQYF
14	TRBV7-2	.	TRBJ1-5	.	TGTGCCAGCAGCTTAAGGGAGACAAATCAGCCCCAGCATTTT	CASSLRETNQPQHF
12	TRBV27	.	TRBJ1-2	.	TGTGCCAGCAGGGGCAGAAACTATGGCTACACCTTC	CASRGRNYGYTF
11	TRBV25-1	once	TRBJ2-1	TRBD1	TGTGCCAGCTTAGAGGGGGCCCTGCAGTTCTTC	CASLEGALQFF
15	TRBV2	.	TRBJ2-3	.	TGTGCCAGCAGCGTTGTACAGTCTAGCACAGATACGCAGTATTTT	CASSVVQSSTDTQYF
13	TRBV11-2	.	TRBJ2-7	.	TGTGCCAGCAGCTCGGGCCCTACCTACGAGCAGTACTTC	CASSSGPTYEQYF
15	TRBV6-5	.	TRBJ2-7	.	TGTGCCAGCACCGAGGTCGATCCCCCCACCTACGAGCAGTACTTC	CASTEVDPPTYEQYF
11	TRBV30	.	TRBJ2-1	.	TGTGCCTGGAGTTCAAACAATGAGCAGTTCTTC	CAWSSNNEQFF
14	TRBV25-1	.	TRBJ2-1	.	TGTGCCAGCAGGACCGGGACCCCTAGCAATGAGCAGTTCTTC	CASRTGTPSNEQFF
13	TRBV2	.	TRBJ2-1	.	TGTGCCAGCAGCACTATAGATTACAATGAGCAGTTCTTC	CASSTIDYNEQFF
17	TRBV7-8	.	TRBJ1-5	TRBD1	TGTGCCAGCAGCTTAGCGCGCGGAGTAGGACAGGGCTGGGCCCAGCATTTT	CASSLARGVGQGWAQHF
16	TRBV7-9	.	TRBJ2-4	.	TGTGCCAGCAGCTTAGATGTAGGACTAGCCAAAAACATTCAGTACTTC	CASSLDVGLAKNIQYF
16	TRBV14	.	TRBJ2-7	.	TGTGCCAGCAGCCAAGCTGAGACAGAGATGATCTACGAGCAGTACTTC	CASSQAETEMIYEQYF
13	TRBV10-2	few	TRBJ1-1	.	TGCGCCAGCATGGAGTTGATAGAGACTGAAGCTTTCTTT	CASMELIETEAFF
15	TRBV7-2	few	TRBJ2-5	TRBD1	TGTGCCAGCAATCGGGACAGGGCCTATCAAGAGACCCAGTACTTC	CASNRDRAYQETQYF
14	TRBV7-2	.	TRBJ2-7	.	TGTGCCAGCAGCTTAGAGGTACGCGCCTACGAGCAGTACTTC	CASSLEVRAYEQYF
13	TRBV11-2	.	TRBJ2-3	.	TGTGCCAGCAGCTTATATTTCCCAGATACGCAGTATTTT	CASSLYFPDTQYF
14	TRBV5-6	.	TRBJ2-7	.	TGTGCCAGCAGCTCAGGACAGTCTTTCTACGAGCAGTACTTC	CASSSGQSFYEQYF
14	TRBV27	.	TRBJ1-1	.	TGTGCCAGCAGTTTATCCGGACCTAACACTGAAGCTTTCTTT	CASSLSGPNTEAFF
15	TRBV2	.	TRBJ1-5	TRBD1	TGTGCCAGCAGTGAGTTACAGGGGAGCAATCAGCCCCAGCATTTT	CASSELQGSNQPQHF
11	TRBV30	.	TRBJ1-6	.	TGTGCCTGGAGTGTCTCCTCACCCCTCCACTTT	CAWSVSSPLHF
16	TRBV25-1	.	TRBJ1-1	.	TGTGCCAGCAGTGAAATCAGGGCAGGGGAAACAGATGAAGCTTTCTTT	CASSEIRAGETDEAFF
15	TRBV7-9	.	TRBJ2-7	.	TGTGCCAGCAGCTCCGTCGGGGGTAGAAAGGACGAGCAGTACTTC	CASSSVGGRKDEQYF